Listed here are 26 T cell receptor beta chains from one sample, sequenced in a study of blood T cell repertoires in COVID-19. Repertoires were generated with immunoSEQ multiplex PCR, while TCRdb's copy carries only in-frame clones and drops some. The profile shows under 250,000 clones, about 89% of them singletons. Sequencing used peripheral blood. These receptor sequences come from a woman aged 60-75 years who had recovered from COVID-19.

The chain is built from TRBV7-9 and TRBJ2-2; TRBD2 might be the D (5 bases). The V end was cut by 1 base, the J end by 4 bases, with 7 bases between. There are 14 residues in the CDR3. Germline V gene sequence: CDR1 SEHNR, CDR2 FQNEAQ (reference sequence). CDR3 sequence (DNA): TGTGCCAGCAGCTTAGTAGCGACCACCGGGGAGCTGTTTTTT. This codes for CASSLVATTGELFF.

The chain joins TRBV28 to TRBJ2-4, with a tentative D call TRBD1 (5 bases). This CDR3 is built from 13 residues. The V end lost 6 bases, the J end lost 6 bases, and 12 bases lay between the germline ends. Per the germline V gene, CDR1 is MDHEN and CDR2 is SYDVKM. CDR3 loop: CASSLLRVNIQYF. The CDR3 DNA follows: TGTGCCAGCAGCTTGCTCAGGGTAAACATTCAGTACTTC.

In nucleotides, the CDR3 is TGTGCCAGCAGGAACGGGCTAGCGGGGGCTGGAAAAGAGACCCAGTACTTC. Protein product: CASRNGLAGAGKETQYF. The V and J genes are TRBV6-4 and TRBJ2-5; 10 nucleotides match TRBD2. Per germline, CDR1 MRHNA and CDR2 SNTAGT. This CDR3 spans 17 amino acids. After removal of 6 bases from V and 3 bases from J, the junction contained 13 bases not matched to a gene.

The chain recombines TRBV15 with TRBJ2-5; maybe TRBD2 (5 bases). The CDR3 consists of 15 residues. CDR1 and CDR2 (germline): LNHNV, YYDKDF (reference sequence). V gave up 4 bases and J gave up 4 bases, with 16 bases separating them. In DNA form, the CDR3 reads TGTGCCACCAGCACCGCCGGGGAACCCGGAGAGACCCAGTACTTC. Protein: CATSTAGEPGETQYF.

The chain uses TRBV5-4 and TRBJ2-2; 9 bases align to TRBD1. CDR3 length equals 15 residues. V lost 7 bases to trimming and J lost 3 bases; unmatched junction nucleotides: 7. Germline V gives CDR1 SGHNT, CDR2 YYREEE (reference sequence). The CDR3 here is CASARQGVDTGELFF. CDR3 coding DNA: TGTGCCAGCGCGAGACAGGGGGTGGACACCGGGGAGCTGTTTTTT.

J is TRBJ2-3 and V is TRBV19; TRBD1 might be the D (5 bases). V dropped 7 bases and J dropped 2 bases, with 10 bases sitting between them. CDR3 length: 13 residues. The germline V gene has CDR1 LNHDA and CDR2 SQIVND (reference sequence). CDR3 coding DNA: TGTGCCAGTAAGGGGCAGATCACAGATACGCAGTATTTT. This codes for CASKGQITDTQYF.

The rearrangement uses TRBV12-3 or TRBV12-4 and TRBJ1-1; D is uncertain. V was shortened by 4 bases and J by 8 bases, with 8 bases between the two germline ends. The CDR3 runs 11 residues. Written as DNA, the CDR3 is TGTGCCAGCAGTTACACGCTCGAAGCTTTCTTT. Protein: CASSYTLEAFF.

The chain's CDR3 is CASRGLAGYEQYF. CDR3 nucleotides: TGTGCCAGCAGGGGACTAGCGGGGTACGAGCAGTACTTC. The chain has TRBV3-1 (or the pseudogene TRBV3-2) and TRBJ2-7, with 13 bases aligning to TRBD2. Per germline, CDR1 LGHDT and CDR2 YNNKEL (reference sequence). After removal of 6 bases from V and 4 bases from J, the junction contained 0 bases not matched to a gene. The CDR3 covers 13 residues.

V is TRBV18 and J is TRBJ1-1, with 8 bases identical to TRBD1. With 3 bases clipped from V and 5 bases from J, the junction kept 5 bases outside the gene matches. The CDR3 covers 14 residues. Germline V gene lookup returns CDR1 KGHSH and CDR2 LQKENI. DNA for the CDR3: TGTGCCAGCTCACCCGTGGACAGGGAAACTGAAGCTTTCTTT. Translating gives CASSPVDRETEAFF.

The chain links TRBV6-2 or TRBV6-3 to TRBJ2-7; weak D call: TRBD1 (6 bases). Trimming took off 2 bases at V and 0 bases at J, with 14 bases between the two ends. This CDR3 region has 16 residues. Germline values: CDR1 MNHEY, CDR2 SVGEGT. DNA for the CDR3: TGTGCCAGCAGTTACCTTGGCAGCAGGGGCTCCTACGAGCAGTACTTC. Translation gives CASSYLGSRGSYEQYF.

The chain has TRBV19 and TRBJ1-6, with 7 bases aligning to TRBD1. The CDR3 is 15 amino acids. Trimming removed 1 base from V and 8 bases from J; junction bases left unmatched: 5. Germline CDR1 is LNHDA and CDR2 is SQIVND (reference sequence). CDR3 protein: CASSIGRGSYSPLHF. The CDR3 coding sequence is TGTGCCAGTAGTATAGGCAGGGGGTCCTATTCACCCCTCCACTTT.

J is TRBJ2-2 and V is TRBV7-2, with TRBD1 matching 7 bases. V was pared by 5 bases and J by 1 base, with 4 bases of the junction left unmatched. CDR3 length: 15 residues. Germline lookup yields CDR1 SGHTA and CDR2 FQGNSA. CDR3 bases: TGTGCCAGCAGCATGCGACAGGGGAACACCGGGGAGCTGTTTTTT. It yields the protein CASSMRQGNTGELFF. The variable domain in full, with the rest retrieved from reference TRBV7-2 and TRBJ2-2, is GAGVSQSPSNKVTEKGKDVELRCDPISGHTALYWYRQSLGQGLEFLIYFQGNSAPDKSGLPSDRFSAERTGGSVSTLTIQRTQQEDSAVYLCASSMRQGNTGELFFGEGSRLTVL.

The chain combines TRBV19 with TRBJ2-2; TRBD1 matches 8 bases. The CDR3 runs 21 residues. CDR1 and CDR2 from the germline V gene are LNHDA and SQIVND (reference sequence). Trimming cost V 0 bases and J 4 bases; bases outside gene matches: 19. CDR3 loop: CASSIDSMERTGMGGTGELFF. DNA of the CDR3: TGTGCCAGTAGTATAGATTCAATGGAACGGACAGGGATGGGTGGCACCGGGGAGCTGTTTTTT. Using reference TRBV19 and TRBJ2-2 for the parts outside the CDR3, the full variable domain is DGGITQSPKYLFRKEGQNVTLSCEQNLNHDAMYWYRQDPGQGLRLIYYSQIVNDFQKGDIAEGYSVSREKKESFPLTVTSAQKNPTAFYLCASSIDSMERTGMGGTGELFFGEGSRLTVL.

V usage is TRBV9 and J usage is TRBJ2-1; 11 nucleotides match TRBD2. The CDR3 sequence is 19 residues long. Per germline, CDR1 SGDLS and CDR2 YYNGEE. Trimming removed 6 bases from V and 5 bases from J; junction bases left unmatched: 19. CDR3 protein: CASTSGRSIAGGIHNEQFF. As DNA, the CDR3 is TGTGCCAGCACTTCAGGCCGATCCATAGCGGGGGGGATTCACAATGAGCAGTTCTTC.

Points on this clone: Other DNA sequences in this sample translate to the same CDR3. This chain joins TRBV7-3 and TRBJ2-1; TRBD2 matches 9 bases. The length of the CDR3 is 15 residues. With 2 bases clipped from V and 5 bases from J, the junction kept 4 bases outside the gene matches. Germline V gives CDR1 SGHTA, CDR2 FQGTGA. This chain's CDR3 is CASSLGGLANNEQFF. The CDR3 DNA follows: TGTGCCAGCAGCTTAGGGGGACTAGCTAACAATGAGCAGTTCTTC.

In nucleotides, the CDR3 is TGTGCCAGCAGTGACGAACTCCCTGCCAATTCACCCCTCCACTTT. The encoded protein is CASSDELPANSPLHF. The V call is TRBV25-1, the J call TRBJ1-6; D is ambiguous. Germline V gives CDR1 MGHDK, CDR2 SYGVNS. The CDR3 totals 15 residues. The germline V and J ends were trimmed by 3 bases and 7 bases, with 13 bases remaining between them.

The rearrangement joins TRBV5-1 to TRBJ1-6, with 8 bases lining up with TRBD1. Germline-derived CDR1 and CDR2 are SGHRS and YFSETQ. V lost 4 bases and J lost 8; bases outside the gene matches: 8. The CDR3 spans 15 residues. The CDR3 loop is CASSGRQGRDSPLHF. The DNA for the CDR3 is TGCGCCAGCAGCGGAAGACAGGGGAGGGATTCACCCCTCCACTTT. The full variable domain, with the rest looked up from reference TRBV5-1 and TRBJ1-6, is KAGVTQTPRYLIKTRGQQVTLSCSPISGHRSVSWYQQTPGQGLQFLFEYFSETQRNKGNFPGRFSGRQFSNSRSEMNVSTLELGDSALYLCASSGRQGRDSPLHFGNGTRLTVT.

This clone was observed a few times. The chain recombines TRBV2 with TRBJ1-5; the D gene is possibly TRBD1 (6 bases). The germline V gene encodes CDR1 SNHLY and CDR2 FYNNEI. The CDR3 sequence is 15 residues long. The V gene lost 5 bases and the J gene lost 6 bases, with 17 bases spanning the gap. The CDR3 DNA reads as TGTGCCAGCAGTATCGAGACGGGGGGGCCTCAGCCCCAGCATTTT. Its protein is CASSIETGGPQPQHF.

The chain carries TRBV5-8 and TRBJ2-7; TRBD1 matches 10 bases. The CDR3 runs 14 residues. Losses at the gene ends were 6 bases for V and 10 bases for J; bases not matched to a gene: 13. Germline-derived CDR1 and CDR2 are SGHTS and YDEGEE. Here the CDR3 DNA reads TGTGCCAGCATCCCTCCGGGACAGGGGACCAATCAGTACTTC. Amino acids: CASIPPGQGTNQYF.

The chain recombines TRBV7-2 with TRBJ2-5; 8 bases are shared with TRBD2. The CDR3 contains 15 residues. The germline V gene has CDR1 SGHTA and CDR2 FQGNSA. J gave up 4 bases and V 4 bases, and 8 bases lay outside the gene matches. In nucleotides, the CDR3 is TGTGCCAGCAGCTACGGCGGCGGGGGGCGAGAGACCCAGTACTTC. Its protein is CASSYGGGGRETQYF.

The chain carries TRBV11-2 and TRBJ2-7; D possibly corresponds to TRBD1 (6 bases). The CDR3 consists of 17 residues. V was pared by 5 bases and J by 6 bases, with 26 bases between. Germline loops: CDR1 SGHAT, CDR2 FQNNGV. In DNA, the CDR3 is TGTGCCAGCAGCCATAGAAGGGGGACCTTTGGCGGGTCCGAGCAGTACTTC. It encodes CASSHRRGTFGGSEQYF.

The count of this clone is one. CDR3 in DNA: TGTGCCAGCAGACCCGGACTAGCGGGGGGCAATGAGCAGTTCTTC. Translation gives CASRPGLAGGNEQFF. The chain combines TRBV11-1 with TRBJ2-1; 14 bases are a match to TRBD2. This CDR3 contains 15 residues. V trimming: 6 bases; J trimming: 6 bases; junction bases outside the gene matches: 4. CDR1 is SGHAT and CDR2 is FQDESV in the germline V gene (reference sequence).

The chain recombines TRBV28 with TRBJ2-3; 7 nucleotides agree with TRBD2. Trimming removed 1 base from V and 2 bases from J; junction bases left unmatched: 9. This CDR3 spans 17 amino acids. Germline V gene lookup returns CDR1 MDHEN and CDR2 SYDVKM. Here the CDR3 reads CASSLYGRGGVTDTQYF. CDR3 coding DNA: TGTGCCAGCAGTTTATATGGGCGGGGAGGGGTCACAGATACGCAGTATTTT.

This clone was recorded at least ten times. This chain links TRBV6-5 with TRBJ1-6; D unresolved. V lost 8 bases and J lost 0, with 11 bases in between. This CDR3 comprises 15 residues. CDR1 is MNHEY, CDR2 SVGAGI, per germline. The CDR3 DNA is TGTGCCAGCTCTAAGGCTAGCTCCTATAATTCACCCCTCCACTTT. This sequence encodes CASSKASSYNSPLHF.

The chain is built from TRBV19 and TRBJ1-5, with a tentative D call TRBD1 (6 bases). Germline assignment: CDR1 LNHDA and CDR2 SQIVND (reference sequence). V was cut by 3 bases and J by 7 bases, with 13 bases left in between. The CDR3 totals 14 residues. The CDR3 here is CASSIGGRGQPQHF. Here the CDR3 DNA reads TGTGCCAGTAGTATCGGGGGGCGCGGCCAGCCCCAGCATTTT. Together with reference TRBV19 and TRBJ1-5, the CDR3 gives the full variable domain: DGGITQSPKYLFRKEGQNVTLSCEQNLNHDAMYWYRQDPGQGLRLIYYSQIVNDFQKGDIAEGYSVSREKKESFPLTVTSAQKNPTAFYLCASSIGGRGQPQHFGDGTRLSIL.

The chain links TRBV27 to TRBJ1-1; D gene unclear. V lost 6 bases to trimming and J lost 4 bases, with 18 bases between them. This CDR3 region has 15 residues. CDR1 is MNHEY and CDR2 is SMNVEV in the germline V gene (reference sequence). CDR3 protein: CASRRADRASTEAFF. In DNA, the CDR3 is TGTGCCAGCAGGAGGGCGGATAGGGCCTCCACTGAAGCTTTCTTT.